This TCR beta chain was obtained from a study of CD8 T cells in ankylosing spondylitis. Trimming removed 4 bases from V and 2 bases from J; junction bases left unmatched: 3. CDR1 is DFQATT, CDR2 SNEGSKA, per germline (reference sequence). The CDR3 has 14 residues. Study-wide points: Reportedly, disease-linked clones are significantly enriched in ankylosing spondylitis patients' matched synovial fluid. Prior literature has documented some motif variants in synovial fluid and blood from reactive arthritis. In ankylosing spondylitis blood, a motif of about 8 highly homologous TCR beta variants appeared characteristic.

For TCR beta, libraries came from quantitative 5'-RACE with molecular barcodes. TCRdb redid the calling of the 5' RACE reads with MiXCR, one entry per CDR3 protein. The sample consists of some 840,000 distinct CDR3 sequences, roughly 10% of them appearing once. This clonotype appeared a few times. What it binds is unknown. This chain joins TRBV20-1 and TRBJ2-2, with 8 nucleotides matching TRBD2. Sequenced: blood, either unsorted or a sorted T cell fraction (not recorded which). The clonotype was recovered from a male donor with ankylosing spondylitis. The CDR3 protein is CSAIAGLNTGELFF. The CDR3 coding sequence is TGCAGTGCTATAGCGGGACTTAACACCGGGGAGCTGTTTTTT.